This is a list of T cell receptor beta chains from one sample in a study of technical replicates of blood from several donors. The protocol was immunoSEQ multiplex PCR, while the TCRdb copy is restricted to in-frame clones and leaves out a portion. The sample contains around 65,000 clones, more than 75% of which appear only once. The sequenced sample was PBMCs. These receptors all come from a human donor in good health. Some clones in this sample may be carry-over from other donors' samples. Both conserved end residues are part of each CDR3. The D gene is left open where the match is weak. The listing skips clone size in some rows; elsewhere it reads once, few, many or a size class.

size: .; V: TRBV27; J: TRBJ2-2; D: TRBD2; DNA: TGTGCCAGCAGCCGGGGGGGGGCGAACACCGGGGAGCTGTTTTTT; CDR3: CASSRGGANTGELFF
size: .; V: TRBV5-1; J: TRBJ2-3; D: TRBD2; DNA: TGCGCCAGCAGCTTGAGCGGGGGAGTCCTAGATACGCAGTATTTT; CDR3: CASSLSGGVLDTQYF
size: .; V: TRBV7-9; J: TRBJ1-2; D: TRBD1; DNA: TGTGCCAGCAGCCCGGCAGGGGGCATAGGTTATGGCTACACCTTC; CDR3: CASSPAGGIGYGYTF
size: once; V: TRBV2; J: TRBJ2-7; D: TRBD2; DNA: TGTGCCAGCAGCCTCCTAGCGGGGGGCCTCGGAGAGCAGTACTTC; CDR3: CASSLLAGGLGEQYF
size: .; V: TRBV7-8; J: TRBJ1-2; D: .; DNA: TGTGCCAGCAGCCCCCCCCCGACACGTCGCCTTAACTATGGCTACACCTTC; CDR3: CASSPPPTRRLNYGYTF
size: .; V: TRBV6-5; J: TRBJ1-2; D: .; DNA: TGTGCCAGCAAACAGGGCAGTTTTGGCTACACCTTC; CDR3: CASKQGSFGYTF
size: .; V: TRBV7-8; J: TRBJ1-1; D: .; DNA: TGTGCCAGCAGCGTAACGGGACACCAGAACACTGAAGCTTTCTTT; CDR3: CASSVTGHQNTEAFF
size: .; V: TRBV30; J: TRBJ1-3; D: .; DNA: TGTGCCTGTGAATCGGGTTATCTCCCTGGAAACACCATATATTTT; CDR3: CACESGYLPGNTIYF
size: .; V: TRBV4-3; J: TRBJ2-2; D: TRBD2; DNA: TGCGCCAGCAGCCAAATACCCGGACTAGATACCCACGGGGAGCTGTTTTTT; CDR3: CASSQIPGLDTHGELFF
size: .; V: TRBV19; J: TRBJ1-3; D: .; DNA: TGTGCCAGTAGTATTAGCTCTGGAAACACCATATATTTT; CDR3: CASSISSGNTIYF
size: .; V: TRBV5-6; J: TRBJ1-1; D: .; DNA: TGTGCCAGCAGCCCGCCTAGGAGGGGGGGCACTGAAGCTTTCTTT; CDR3: CASSPPRRGGTEAFF
size: .; V: TRBV6-6; J: TRBJ2-7; D: .; DNA: TGTGCCAGCAGTTACGCTGGCCCTCTCTACGAGCAGTACTTC; CDR3: CASSYAGPLYEQYF
size: .; V: TRBV6-1; J: TRBJ1-2; D: TRBD1; DNA: TGTGCCAGCAATTCTCCGGACAGGGCTACATATGGCTACACCTTC; CDR3: CASNSPDRATYGYTF
size: .; V: TRBV18; J: TRBJ2-6; D: TRBD1; DNA: TGTGCCAGCTCACCTTGGCCGGACAGGGCCATCTCTGGGGCCAACGTCCTGACTTTC; CDR3: CASSPWPDRAISGANVLTF
size: .; V: TRBV6-5; J: TRBJ1-2; D: .; DNA: TGTGCCACCCAGCAAGGGGTCGGTGGCTACACCTTC; CDR3: CATQQGVGGYTF
size: .; V: TRBV6-6; J: TRBJ2-7; D: .; DNA: TGTGCCAGCAGTTACTCGGCACCCTTGGAGCAGTACTTC; CDR3: CASSYSAPLEQYF
size: .; V: TRBV6-5; J: TRBJ1-2; D: TRBD1; DNA: TGTGCCAGCACCCTGGGACAGGGGGTGTGGTATGGCTACACCTTC; CDR3: CASTLGQGVWYGYTF
size: .; V: TRBV2; J: TRBJ2-5; D: .; DNA: TGTGCCAGCACGACAATCGAGACCCAGTACTTC; CDR3: CASTTIETQYF
size: .; V: TRBV6-6; J: TRBJ2-7; D: TRBD2; DNA: TGTGCCAGCAGTTACGAGGAAGCGGGGGGCTACGAGCAGTACTTC; CDR3: CASSYEEAGGYEQYF
size: .; V: TRBV5-6; J: TRBJ1-3; D: .; DNA: TGTGCCAGCAGCTTACGGCAGGTCTCTGGAAACACCATATATTTT; CDR3: CASSLRQVSGNTIYF
size: .; V: TRBV6-6; J: TRBJ1-6; D: TRBD1; DNA: TGTGCCAGCAGTCATACGGACAGGGCTTCACCCCTCCACTTT; CDR3: CASSHTDRASPLHF
size: .; V: TRBV5-4; J: TRBJ2-7; D: .; DNA: TGTGCCAGCAGCCGCGACCTAGGGGCCGCTTACGAGCAGTACTTC; CDR3: CASSRDLGAAYEQYF
size: .; V: TRBV6-1; J: TRBJ1-5; D: .; DNA: TGTGCCAGCGGGGGGAATCAGCCCCAGCATTTT; CDR3: CASGGNQPQHF